What follows are 17 T cell receptor beta chains derived from one specimen sequenced in a study of T cells in Graves' hyperthyroidism and ophthalmopathy. Amplified TCR beta CDR3 regions derived from RNA transcripts. The HTBI primer set served for first-round RT-PCR of the TCR CDR3. TCRdb re-derived calls from the multiplex PCR reads in MiXCR, one entry per CDR3 protein. The sample gives more than 500,000 distinct CDR3 sequences, 40% to 50% of which show up once; about 40% is in the top ten. The sequenced sample consisted of peripheral blood or thyroid tissue (not recorded which). The origin of the receptors is an adult woman with Graves' disease, either hyperthyroidism or ophthalmopathy (not recorded which).

J is TRBJ1-4 and V is TRBV7-9; 10 bases align to TRBD1. The CDR3 sequence is 16 residues long. The germline V gene has CDR1 SEHNR and CDR2 FQNEAQ (reference sequence). V was clipped by 5 bases and J by 8 bases; unmatched bases: 11. CDR3 amino acids: CASSPAPGTGDEKLFF. The CDR3 region has the DNA TGTGCCAGCAGCCCTGCCCCCGGGACAGGGGACGAAAAACTGTTTTTT.

V and J are TRBV2 and TRBJ1-4, with D uncertain. V was shortened by 3 bases and J by 8 bases, with 16 bases between the two germline ends. CDR1 is SNHLY and CDR2 is FYNNEI in the germline V gene. The CDR3 length is 15 residues. In nucleotides, the CDR3 is TGTGCCAGCAGTGAGGGCAGAGGGAAGAACGAAAAACTGTTTTTT. Residues: CASSEGRGKNEKLFF.

This chain connects TRBV6-6 to TRBJ2-5; the match to TRBD1 covers 7 bases. Germline-derived CDR1 and CDR2 are MNHNY and SVGAGI (reference sequence). V lost 9 bases, J lost 2 bases, and 12 bases stayed unmatched. The CDR3 covers 15 residues. The chain's CDR3 is CASSEARDRQETQYF. CDR3 coding DNA: TGTGCCAGTAGTGAAGCCCGGGACAGACAAGAGACCCAGTACTTC.

This clonotype was recorded many times. The chain has TRBV7-9 and TRBJ1-4; 7 nucleotides align to TRBD1. V shed 5 bases, J shed 6 bases, and the junction held 9 bases outside the gene matches. Germline V gene data show CDR1 as SEHNR and CDR2 as FQNEAQ (reference sequence). CDR3 length equals 15 residues. CDR3 sequence (DNA): TGTGCCAGCAGCCTGGACAGGTTGATAGATGAAAAACTGTTTTTT. Its translation: CASSLDRLIDEKLFF.

The V gene is TRBV10-3, the J gene TRBJ1-4; 8 bases map to TRBD1. The CDR3 runs to 13 residues. V gave up 3 bases and J gave up 11 bases; unmatched junction bases: 5. Germline CDR1 reads ENHRY; CDR2 reads SYGVKD. As DNA, the CDR3 is TGTGCCATCAGTGACGAAGGACAGGGTAAACTGTTTTTT. Its protein product is CAISDEGQGKLFF.

The V call is TRBV9, the J call TRBJ2-2; D gene uncertain. CDR1 and CDR2 (germline): SGDLS, YYNGEE. There are 13 residues in the CDR3. Trimming pared 3 bases from V and 7 bases from J, leaving 10 bases between. CDR3 DNA sequence: TGTGCCAGCAGCGAGGCGAGCTTCGGGGAGCTGTTTTTT. It encodes CASSEASFGELFF.

The V gene is TRBV5-1, the J gene TRBJ2-2; D remains ambiguous. CDR1 and CDR2 from the germline V gene are SGHRS and YFSETQ. V lost 4 bases and J lost 7, with 2 bases in between. The CDR3 covers 10 residues. The CDR3, as DNA: TGCGCCAGCAGCAACGGGGAGCTGTTTTTT. Amino acid sequence: CASSNGELFF.

J is TRBJ1-1 and V is TRBV7-4; 9 bases match TRBD1. V lost 0 bases and J lost 4; bases outside the gene matches: 12. The CDR3 contains 18 residues. The V gene's germline CDR1 is SGHVT and CDR2 SQSDAQ. As DNA, the CDR3 is TGTGCCAGCAGCTTAGCGGACCGGGACAGGGCTCGATCCACTGAAGCTTTCTTT. Amino acids: CASSLADRDRARSTEAFF.

The chain couples TRBV7-2 to TRBJ2-7; no firm D call. CDR3 size: 14 residues. Trimming removed 4 bases at V and 6 bases at J, with 16 bases between. Germline V gene sequence: CDR1 SGHTA, CDR2 FQGNSA. CDR3 sequence reads: CASSSRTYRPEQYF. The CDR3 DNA reads TGTGCCAGCAGCTCCCGAACGTACAGACCCGAGCAGTACTTC.

The chain has TRBV19 and TRBJ1-5; 8 bases match TRBD1. The germline V gene has CDR1 LNHDA and CDR2 SQIVND (reference sequence). This CDR3 is built from 15 residues. After removal of 3 bases from V and 7 bases from J, the junction contained 8 bases not matched to a gene. The CDR3 nucleotides read TGTGCCAGTAGTATTAGGACAGGGAAAGGGCAGCCCCAGCATTTT. The encoded protein is CASSIRTGKGQPQHF. The full variable domain, with the rest looked up from reference TRBV19 and TRBJ1-5, is DGGITQSPKYLFRKEGQNVTLSCEQNLNHDAMYWYRQDPGQGLRLIYYSQIVNDFQKGDIAEGYSVSREKKESFPLTVTSAQKNPTAFYLCASSIRTGKGQPQHFGDGTRLSIL.

This chain links TRBV14 with TRBJ2-3, with D possibly being TRBD1 (5 bases). This CDR3 spans 14 amino acids. The V end lost 2 bases, the J end lost 11 bases, and 17 bases lay between the germline ends. Germline CDR1 is SGHDN and CDR2 is FVKESK. CDR3 in amino acids: CASSQLMQGTEQYF. In DNA, the CDR3 is TGTGCCAGCAGCCAACTGATGCAGGGTACTGAGCAGTATTTT.

The rearrangement joins TRBV7-8 to TRBJ2-5; weak D call: TRBD2 (5 bases). V lost 0 bases and J lost 5, with 16 bases in between. The CDR3 is made up of 16 amino acids. The germline V gene has CDR1 SGHVS and CDR2 FQNEAQ. The CDR3 region is CASSLAGLAPGETQYF. Here the CDR3 DNA reads TGTGCCAGCAGCTTAGCCGGACTGGCGCCGGGGGAGACCCAGTACTTC.

This clonotype was seen more than once but under ten times. This sequence joins TRBV25-1 and TRBJ1-6, with D perhaps TRBD1 (6 bases). V lost 4 bases, J lost 7 bases, and 17 bases lay in between. The germline gives CDR1 MGHDK, CDR2 SYGVNS. CDR3 length: 16 amino acids. The CDR3 bases are TGTGCCAGCAGTGCTAGTATGGGGGCCCGAAATTCACCCCTCCACTTT. Protein: CASSASMGARNSPLHF.

The chain combines TRBV29-1 with TRBJ2-3; D gene ambiguous. Trimming took 5 bases from V and 0 from J, leaving 6 bases between them. The CDR3 extends over 12 amino acids. CDR1 and CDR2 from the germline V gene are SQVTM and ANQGSEA. CDR3 DNA sequence: TGCAGCGTTAATCCTAGCACAGATACGCAGTATTTT. Translating gives CSVNPSTDTQYF.

J is TRBJ1-6 and V is TRBV11-2; 10 bases are shared with TRBD1. CDR3 length: 15 amino acids. Looked up from germline, CDR1 is SGHAT and CDR2 is FQNNGV. Trimming cost V 4 bases and J 10 bases; bases outside gene matches: 7. This chain's CDR3 is CASSSMTGGESPLHF. The CDR3 coding sequence is TGTGCCAGCAGCTCCATGACAGGGGGCGAGTCACCCCTCCACTTT.

To note about this clonotype: The DNA is left out, because the CDR3 cannot be placed on it with certainty; the CDR3 is given as TCRdb lists it. This chain joins TRBV7-2 and TRBJ2-5; whether TRBD1, the table's D call, matches the DNA was not checked. The CDR3 is made up of 22 amino acids, end residues included. CDR1 and CDR2 from the germline V gene are SGHTA and FQGNSA. Here the CDR3 reads CASSLAGGPGAPGSCFLETQYF.

The chain combines TRBV2 with TRBJ2-5; D is tentatively TRBD1 or TRBD2 (5 bases each). Germline V lookup: CDR1 SNHLY, CDR2 FYNNEI. V was pared by 10 bases and J by 3 bases, with 21 bases between. The CDR3 runs to 15 residues. The CDR3 DNA sequence: TGTGCCACCCAGAGGGGCTCCCTCCCAGAAGAGACCCAGTACTTC. It specifies CATQRGSLPEETQYF.